The present TCR beta chain was sequenced within a study of patients and donors after allogeneic stem cell transplantation. Using its own MiXCR run on the RT-PCR reads, TCRdb lists one record per CDR3 protein. The table includes about a million distinct CDR3 sequences, roughly 18% detected once. This clonotype came up a few times. The sample consisted of blood, either unsorted or a sorted T cell fraction (not recorded which). The source of this sequence is a human donor who was either an allogeneic HSCT recipient or a stem cell or donor lymphocyte infusion donor (not recorded which). It is not recorded whose cells these are; they may come from a transplant donor.

This CDR3 reads CASSYRIHSAGEQFF. CDR3 DNA: TGTGCCAGCAGTTACCGCATACACAGCGCAGGTGAGCAGTTCTTC. The rearrangement uses TRBV6-5 and TRBJ2-1; D gene uncertain. The CDR3 contains 15 residues. Germline lookup yields CDR1 MNHEY and CDR2 SVGAGI. V was pared by 2 bases and J by 9 bases, with 17 bases between.